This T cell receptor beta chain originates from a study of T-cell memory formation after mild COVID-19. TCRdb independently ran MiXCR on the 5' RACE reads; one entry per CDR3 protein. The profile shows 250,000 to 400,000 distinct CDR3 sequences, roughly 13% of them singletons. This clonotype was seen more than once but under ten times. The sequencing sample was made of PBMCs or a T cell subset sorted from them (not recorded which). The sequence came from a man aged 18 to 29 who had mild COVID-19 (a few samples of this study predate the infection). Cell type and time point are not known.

The CDR3, as DNA: TGCAGTGCTGCTAGGGGAAACATTCAGTACTTC. It encodes CSAARGNIQYF. The chain recombines TRBV20-1 with TRBJ2-4; TRBD1 might be the D (5 bases). The CDR3 length is 11 residues. In germline, CDR1 is DFQATT, CDR2 SNEGSKA (reference sequence). Trimming shortened V by 5 bases and J by 6 bases, and 8 bases separated the two germline ends.